Detailed here is one T cell receptor (beta chain). The data were obtained in a study of shared T cell receptors in the human thymus. In germline, CDR1 is LGHNA, CDR2 YSLEER. The CDR3 is 15 amino acids. V lost 0 bases to trimming and J lost 3 bases, with 11 bases between them. The data were produced by immunoSEQ multiplex PCR, yet TCRdb's version contains in-frame clones alone and is incomplete. The table records over 650,000 clones, approximately 87% of them present only once. These data also formed part of another study, on human thymus T cells. That paper notes: Corrective cardiac operations yielded the resected thymus tissue. Apparent skewing of V and J gene usage characterized both thymic and blood repertoires. Related work showed strongly overlapping thymic repertoires across unrelated individuals.

The source of this sequence is a boy younger than two with a congenital heart defect. The chain joins TRBV4-3 to TRBJ2-5; D remains ambiguous. The sequenced sample consisted of thymocytes. CDR3 amino acids: CASSQDEVRKETQYF. The CDR3 nucleotides are TGCGCCAGCAGCCAAGATGAGGTCAGAAAAGAGACCCAGTACTTC.